This T cell receptor beta chain stems from a study of vaccination effects on CD4 cells after COVID-19. The protocol was immunoSEQ multiplex PCR, while the TCRdb copy is restricted to in-frame clones and leaves out a portion. The sample includes around 69,000 clones, 74% of them seen just once. Points on this clone: The antigen remains unidentified.

CDR1 is WNHNN and CDR2 is SYGVQD in the germline V gene (reference sequence). The V and J ends lost 3 bases and 0 bases respectively, with 12 bases between them. The CDR3 consists of 16 residues. Viral peptide pools were used in the ViraFEST assay to expand antigen-specific CD4+ T cells, and sequencing came afterward. It was after nine to eleven days of culture that CD4+ T cells were isolated. BNT162b2 vaccine or mRNA-1273 vaccine was given to participants in two doses. The chain has TRBV10-1 and TRBJ2-1; weak D call: TRBD1 (5 bases). This sequence was found in a human donor who received a COVID-19 vaccine. Sequences were derived from CD4+ T cells from PBMCs cultured with HCoV-229E spike peptides, sampled after COVID-19 vaccination. The DNA of the CDR3 is TGCGCCAGCAGTGACTACAGGACGAGCTCCTACAATGAGCAGTTCTTC. Translated: CASSDYRTSSYNEQFF.